A single sample gave rise to the 6 T cell receptor beta chains below, sequenced in a study of cytotoxic CD8 clonotypes in ibrutinib-treated CLL. The data were produced by immunoSEQ multiplex PCR, yet TCRdb's version contains in-frame clones alone and is incomplete. The sample comprises 50,000 to 70,000 clones, nearly 55% of which are singletons, and 20% to 30% rests with the top ten. The sample was PBMCs, taken at disease progression, from a patient treated with ibrutinib. These TCRs come from a human donor with chronic lymphocytic leukemia.

This clone was counted between two and nine times. The genes are TRBV5-6 and TRBJ1-5, with 7 bases that match TRBD1. In germline, CDR1 is SGHDT, CDR2 YYEEEE. J gave up 6 bases and V 1 base, and 7 bases lay outside the gene matches. This CDR3 contains 15 residues. Here the CDR3 DNA reads TGTGCCAGCAGCTTGAGTTCAGGGGGTGTTCAGCCCCAGCATTTT. Translation: CASSLSSGGVQPQHF.

Notes on this clone: The sample holds other DNA sequences that translate to the same CDR3. The chain joins TRBV5-1 to TRBJ2-1, with 10 bases identical to TRBD2. Germline CDR1 is SGHRS and CDR2 is YFSETQ. V gave up 5 bases and J gave up 4 bases; unmatched junction bases: 6. The CDR3 length is 15 residues. Written as DNA, the CDR3 is TGCGCCAGCAGACTAGCGGGACACCCATACAATGAGCAGTTCTTC. Translated: CASRLAGHPYNEQFF.

This CDR3 is CASPGGWGETQYF. The DNA of the CDR3 is TGTGCCAGCCCCGGAGGTTGGGGAGAGACCCAGTACTTC. The J gene is TRBJ2-5, the V gene TRBV28; possible D gene TRBD2, 5 bases. Germline CDR1 and CDR2: MDHEN and SYDVKM. V shed 8 bases and J shed 4 bases, with 14 bases lying between them. This CDR3 has 13 residues.

This chain links TRBV6-6 with TRBJ2-7; unclear D gene. The CDR3 sequence is 11 residues long. CDR1 and CDR2 from the germline V gene are MNHNY and SVGAGI (reference sequence). Trimming removed 5 bases at V and 1 base at J, with 3 bases between. This CDR3 is CASSQSYEQYF. The CDR3, as DNA: TGTGCCAGCAGTCAATCCTACGAGCAGTACTTC.

This clone was observed a handful of times. The chain combines TRBV15 with TRBJ2-3, with D possibly called TRBD1 or TRBD2 (5 bases each). Germline lookup yields CDR1 LNHNV and CDR2 YYDKDF (reference sequence). The CDR3 covers 16 residues. V was clipped by 1 base and J by 0 bases, with 11 bases between them. Written as DNA, the CDR3 is TGTGCCACCAGCAGAGCGATTGGGGGAAGCACAGATACGCAGTATTTT. Translating it yields CATSRAIGGSTDTQYF.

The V gene is TRBV29-1, the J gene TRBJ2-1, with D possibly being TRBD1 or TRBD2 (7 bases each). This CDR3 spans 14 amino acids. From germline, CDR1 is SQVTM and CDR2 ANQGSEA. The V gene lost 7 bases and the J gene lost 5 bases, with 18 bases spanning the gap. The CDR3, as DNA: TGCAGCGCCGCGAGGCAGGGGGGGAACAATGAGCAGTTCTTC. The encoded protein is CSAARQGGNNEQFF.